This paragraph covers one T cell receptor (beta chain) sequence. Its antigen is still unknown. The entirety of the isolated RNA underwent reverse transcription, so expressed TCRB transcripts were sequenced. Assay used: immunoSEQ multiplex PCR; TCRdb lists only in-frame clones, some missing. The sample records approximately 300,000 clones, around 10% being singletons. This sample stems from a study of beta chain features in type 1 diabetes. Findings and limits, study-wide: Among all four CD4+ subsets, Type 1 diabetes patients had TCRB CDR3s that were moderately but significantly shorter.

Sequenced material: naive CD4+ T cells from blood. The clonotype originates from a woman aged 25 to 45 in good health.

CDR3 in DNA: TGTGCCAGTAGTATTACAGGGGGGGATAATCAGCCCCAGCATTTT. Translating gives CASSITGGDNQPQHF. The chain links TRBV19 to TRBJ1-5; 8 nucleotides match TRBD1. Germline trimming cut 3 bases from V and 4 bases from J; bases unmatched to any gene: 5. Germline V gives CDR1 LNHDA, CDR2 SQIVND (reference sequence). The CDR3 spans 15 residues. Full variable domain (missing parts from reference TRBV19 and TRBJ1-5): DGGITQSPKYLFRKEGQNVTLSCEQNLNHDAMYWYRQDPGQGLRLIYYSQIVNDFQKGDIAEGYSVSREKKESFPLTVTSAQKNPTAFYLCASSITGGDNQPQHFGDGTRLSIL.